This T cell receptor beta chain appears in the sequencing data of a study of T cell repertoires in cytomegalovirus infection (dated by TCRdb to between 2019 and 2020). Regarding the study in general: Alongside well-studied HLA-B-restricted epitopes, the peptide stimulations were aimed at recently identified HLA-C-restricted CMV epitopes, whose presentation resists viral immunomodulation. Donor HLA type was relevant to the analysis, because carriage of CMV infection together with the matching HLA type was indicated by public TCR beta signatures. Points the paper makes about the study in general: In both this cohort and an independent cohort of 352 donors, the cumulative frequency of public TCR beta family members distinguished carriers of CMV infection plus the relevant HLA type. The ex vivo response was dominated by HLA-C-restricted CMV-specific TCR beta clonotypes, and the single most frequent clonotype in two of eight donors was supplied by these HLA-C-restricted clonotypes.

Sequencing used an Illumina HiSeq 1500. In-frame beta chains were kept once TCRdb had trimmed the public reads at Q25 with fastp and called clones with MiXCR. When rows share a CDR3 protein, they turn into one entry using the most common DNA and genes. This sample lists some 500,000 distinct CDR3 sequences; around 30% were detected once. The ten most abundant clones make up roughly 17% of the sample. This specimen's treatment or condition label, per the study, means: in vitro stimulation with specific CMV peptide epitopes to enrich CMV-specific T cells. Cut back by 0 bases and 0 bases, the V and J ends lie 24 bases apart. The CDR3 starts with the cysteine, ends with the phenylalanine, and has 21 residues. Of all the DNA, just the CDR3 is kept, 63 bases in frame from base 1. According to the germline V gene, CDR1 reads MNHNS and CDR2 reads SASEGT. At least ten counts were recorded for this clonotype. Its antigen has not been determined. The input lacks base qualities; no much larger clone sits a single base away.

The receptor comes from a human donor in good health (CMV status not recorded). Some clones in this sample may be carry-over from other donors' samples. Recombination joined TRBV6-1 with TRBJ2-1; D gene: possibly TRBD2, on 6 matching bases. The material was cultured PBMCs, obtained from culture after CMV antigen stimulation. The CDR3 protein: CASSEAIGGTERFSSYNEQFF. The nucleotide sequence reads as follows: TGTGCCAGCAGTGAAGCTATTGGCGGGACTGAACGGTTTAGCTCCTACAATGAGCAGTTCTTC.